The clone carrying this T cell receptor (beta chain) was observed at least ten times. No antigen is known for it. The data were taken from a study of T cells after yellow fever vaccination. General study results and limits: Clonotypes found in both CD4 and CD8 compartments made up a small share.

Between the trimmed V and J ends, which lost 3 bases and 7 bases, there was a span of 14 bases. The CDR3 is made up of 13 amino acids. Germline CDR1 is SGHRS and CDR2 is YFSETQ. A single record per CDR3 protein comes from TCRdb applying MiXCR to the 5' RACE reads. The data contain approximately 330,000 distinct CDR3 sequences, about 4% of them singletons. The chain combines TRBV5-1 with TRBJ2-7; D is ambiguous. The sequence was obtained from a man aged 18 to 30 who received the YFV17D yellow fever vaccine. The sample in question was PBMCs, obtained 5 days after the yellow fever booster vaccination. In nucleotides, the CDR3 is TGCGCCAGCAGCTCAAGCTTAGTACGGGAGCAGTACTTC. This encodes CASSSSLVREQYF.